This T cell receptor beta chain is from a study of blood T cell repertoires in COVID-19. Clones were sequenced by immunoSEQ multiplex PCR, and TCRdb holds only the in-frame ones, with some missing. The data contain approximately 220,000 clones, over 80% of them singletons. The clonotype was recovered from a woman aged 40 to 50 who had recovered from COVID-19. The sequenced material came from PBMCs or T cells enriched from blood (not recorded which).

The CDR3 sequence: CASSPGQGGEKLFF. The DNA for the CDR3 is TGTGCCAGCTCACCGGGACAGGGCGGCGAAAAACTGTTTTTT. The chain combines TRBV18 with TRBJ1-4; TRBD1 matches 9 bases. Germline-derived CDR1 and CDR2 are KGHSH and LQKENI. Trimming cost V 3 bases and J 8 bases; bases outside gene matches: 4. This CDR3 has 14 residues.